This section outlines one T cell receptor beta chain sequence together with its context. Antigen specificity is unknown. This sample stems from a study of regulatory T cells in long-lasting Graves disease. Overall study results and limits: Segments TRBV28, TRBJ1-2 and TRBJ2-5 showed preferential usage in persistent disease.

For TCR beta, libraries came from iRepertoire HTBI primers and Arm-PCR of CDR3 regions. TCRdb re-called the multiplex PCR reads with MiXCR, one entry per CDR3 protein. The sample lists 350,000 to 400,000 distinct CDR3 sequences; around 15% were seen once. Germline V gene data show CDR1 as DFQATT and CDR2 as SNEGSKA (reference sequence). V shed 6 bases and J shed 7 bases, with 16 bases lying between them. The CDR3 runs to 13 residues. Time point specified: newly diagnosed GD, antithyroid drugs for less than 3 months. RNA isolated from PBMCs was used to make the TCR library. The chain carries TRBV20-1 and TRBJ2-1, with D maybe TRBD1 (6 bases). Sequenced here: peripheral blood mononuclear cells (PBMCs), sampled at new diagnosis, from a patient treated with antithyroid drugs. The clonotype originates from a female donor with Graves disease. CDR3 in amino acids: CSALPITGNEQFF. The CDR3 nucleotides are TGCAGTGCCCTTCCCATCACAGGGAATGAGCAGTTCTTC.